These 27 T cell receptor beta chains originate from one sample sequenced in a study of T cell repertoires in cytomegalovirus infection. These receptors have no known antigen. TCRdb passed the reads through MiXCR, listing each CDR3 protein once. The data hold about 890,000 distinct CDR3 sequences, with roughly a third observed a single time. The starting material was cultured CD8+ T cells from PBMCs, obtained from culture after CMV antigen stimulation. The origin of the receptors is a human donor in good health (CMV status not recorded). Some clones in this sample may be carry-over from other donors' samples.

CDR3 protein: CASSWSGGGLGEQFF. CDR3 in DNA: TGTGCCAGCAGTTGGAGCGGCGGGGGCCTAGGTGAGCAGTTCTTC. V usage is TRBV12-3 or TRBV12-4 and J usage is TRBJ2-1; maybe TRBD2 (7 bases). This CDR3 is 15 amino acids long. V was shortened by 4 bases and J by 9 bases, with 19 bases between the two germline ends.

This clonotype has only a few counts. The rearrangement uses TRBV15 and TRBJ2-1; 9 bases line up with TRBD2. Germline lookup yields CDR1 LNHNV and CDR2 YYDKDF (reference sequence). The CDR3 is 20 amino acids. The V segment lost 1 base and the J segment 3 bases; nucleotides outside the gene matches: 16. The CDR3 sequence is CATSRAGGDGGGGFYNEQFF. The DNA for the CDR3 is TGTGCCACCAGCAGAGCAGGAGGGGACGGCGGGGGGGGATTCTACAATGAGCAGTTCTTC.

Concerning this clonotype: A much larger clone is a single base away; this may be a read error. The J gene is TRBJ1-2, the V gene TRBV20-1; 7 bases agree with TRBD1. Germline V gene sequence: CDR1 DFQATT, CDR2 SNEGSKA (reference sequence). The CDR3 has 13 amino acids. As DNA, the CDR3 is TGCAGTGATAGAGTCGACAGGGAGGATGGCTACACCTTC. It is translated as CSDRVDREDGYTF.

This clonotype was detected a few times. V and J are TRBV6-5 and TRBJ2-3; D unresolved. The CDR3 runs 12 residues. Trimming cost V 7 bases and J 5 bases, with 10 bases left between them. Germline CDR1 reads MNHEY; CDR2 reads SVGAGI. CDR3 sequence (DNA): TGTGCCAGCACCTCCGCAGTAGATACGCAGTATTTT. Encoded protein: CASTSAVDTQYF.

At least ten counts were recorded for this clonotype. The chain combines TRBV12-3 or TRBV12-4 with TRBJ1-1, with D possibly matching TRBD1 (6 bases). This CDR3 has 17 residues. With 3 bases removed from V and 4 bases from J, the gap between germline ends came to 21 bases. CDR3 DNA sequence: TGTGCCAGCAGTTTCGGGACATGGCCAGGGGTGAGCACTGAAGCTTTCTTT. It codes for CASSFGTWPGVSTEAFF.

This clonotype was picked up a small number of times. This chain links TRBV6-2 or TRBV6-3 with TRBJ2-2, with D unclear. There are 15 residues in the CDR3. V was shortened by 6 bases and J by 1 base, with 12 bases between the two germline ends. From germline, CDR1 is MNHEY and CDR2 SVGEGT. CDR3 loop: CASSHPVLNTGELFF. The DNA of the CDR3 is TGTGCCAGCAGCCATCCCGTCTTGAACACCGGGGAGCTGTTTTTT.

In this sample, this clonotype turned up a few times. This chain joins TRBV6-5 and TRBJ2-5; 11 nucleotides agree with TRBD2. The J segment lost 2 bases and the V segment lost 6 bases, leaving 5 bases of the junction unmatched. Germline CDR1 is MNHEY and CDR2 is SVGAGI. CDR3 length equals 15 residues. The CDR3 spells CASRQTSGAQETQYF. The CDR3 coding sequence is TGTGCCAGCAGACAGACTAGCGGGGCGCAAGAGACCCAGTACTTC.

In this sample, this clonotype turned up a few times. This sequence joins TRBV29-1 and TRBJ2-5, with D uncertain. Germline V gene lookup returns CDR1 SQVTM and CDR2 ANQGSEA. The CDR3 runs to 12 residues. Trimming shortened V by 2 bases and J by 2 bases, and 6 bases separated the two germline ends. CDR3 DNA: TGCAGCGTTGAACACCATCAAGAGACCCAGTACTTC. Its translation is CSVEHHQETQYF.

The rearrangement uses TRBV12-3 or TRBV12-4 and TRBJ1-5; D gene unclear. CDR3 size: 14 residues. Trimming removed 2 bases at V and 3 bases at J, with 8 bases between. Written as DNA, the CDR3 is TGTGCCAGCAGTTTAAGAGGGTACAATCAGCCCCAGCATTTT. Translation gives CASSLRGYNQPQHF.

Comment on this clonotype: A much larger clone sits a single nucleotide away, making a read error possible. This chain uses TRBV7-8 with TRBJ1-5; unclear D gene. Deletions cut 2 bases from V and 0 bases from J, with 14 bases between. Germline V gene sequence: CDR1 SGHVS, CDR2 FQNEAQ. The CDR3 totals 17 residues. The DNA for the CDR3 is TGTGCCAGCAGCTTAAATTGGTTGGAGGATAGCAATCAGCCCCAGCATTTT. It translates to CASSLNWLEDSNQPQHF. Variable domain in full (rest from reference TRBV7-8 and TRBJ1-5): GAGVSQSPRYKVAKRGQDVALRCDPISGHVSLFWYQQALGQGPEFLTYFQNEAQLDKSGLPSDRFFAERPEGSVSTLKIQRTQQEDSAVYLCASSLNWLEDSNQPQHFGDGTRLSIL.

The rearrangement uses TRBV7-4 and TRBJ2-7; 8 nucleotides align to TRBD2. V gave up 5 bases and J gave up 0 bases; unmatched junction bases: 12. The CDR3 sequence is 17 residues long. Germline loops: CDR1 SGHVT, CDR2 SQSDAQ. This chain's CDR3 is CASSLRGRGAHSYEQYF. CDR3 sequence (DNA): TGTGCCAGCAGCCTCCGTGGGCGGGGGGCACACTCCTACGAGCAGTACTTC.

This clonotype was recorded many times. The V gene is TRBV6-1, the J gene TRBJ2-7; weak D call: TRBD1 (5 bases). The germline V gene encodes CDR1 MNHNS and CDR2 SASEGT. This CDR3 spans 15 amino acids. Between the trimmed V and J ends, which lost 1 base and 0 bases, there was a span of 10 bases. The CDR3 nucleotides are TGTGCCAGCAGTGAAGATTGGGGCAGCTCCTACGAGCAGTACTTC. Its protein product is CASSEDWGSSYEQYF.

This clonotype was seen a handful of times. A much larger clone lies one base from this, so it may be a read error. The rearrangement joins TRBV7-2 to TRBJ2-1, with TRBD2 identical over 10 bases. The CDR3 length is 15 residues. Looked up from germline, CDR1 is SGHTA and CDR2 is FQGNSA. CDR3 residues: CVSSHLAGVHNEQFF. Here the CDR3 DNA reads TGTGTCAGCAGCCACCTAGCGGGGGTACACAATGAGCAGTTCTTC. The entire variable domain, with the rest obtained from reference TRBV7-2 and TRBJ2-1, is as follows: GAGVSQSPSNKVTEKGKDVELRCDPISGHTALYWYRQSLGQGLEFLIYFQGNSAPDKSGLPSDRFSAERTGGSVSTLTIQRTQQEDSAVYLCVSSHLAGVHNEQFFGPGTRLTVL.

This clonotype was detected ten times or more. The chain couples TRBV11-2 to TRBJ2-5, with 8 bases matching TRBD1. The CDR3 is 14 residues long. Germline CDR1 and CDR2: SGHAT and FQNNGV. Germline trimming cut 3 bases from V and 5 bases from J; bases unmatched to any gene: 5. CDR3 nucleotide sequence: TGTGCCAGCAGCTTCAGGGGGCTCGGGGAGACCCAGTACTTC. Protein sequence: CASSFRGLGETQYF.

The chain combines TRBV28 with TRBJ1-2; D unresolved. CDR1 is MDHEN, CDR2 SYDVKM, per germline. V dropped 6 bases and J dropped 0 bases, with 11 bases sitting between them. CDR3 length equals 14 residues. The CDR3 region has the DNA TGTGCCAGCAGAACACCCGGATCTAACTATGGCTACACCTTC. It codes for CASRTPGSNYGYTF.

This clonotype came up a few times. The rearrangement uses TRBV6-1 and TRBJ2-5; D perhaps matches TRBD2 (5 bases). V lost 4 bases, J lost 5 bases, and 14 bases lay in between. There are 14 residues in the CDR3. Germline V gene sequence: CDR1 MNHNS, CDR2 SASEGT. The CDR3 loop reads CASSVLYPGETQYF. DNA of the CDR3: TGTGCCAGCAGTGTACTCTATCCGGGGGAGACCCAGTACTTC.

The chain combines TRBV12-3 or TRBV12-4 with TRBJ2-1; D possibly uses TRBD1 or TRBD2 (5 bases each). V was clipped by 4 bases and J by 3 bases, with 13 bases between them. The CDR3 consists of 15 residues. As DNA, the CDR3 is TGTGCCAGCAGTTCCCCGGGACGGAACTACAATGAGCAGTTCTTC. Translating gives CASSSPGRNYNEQFF.

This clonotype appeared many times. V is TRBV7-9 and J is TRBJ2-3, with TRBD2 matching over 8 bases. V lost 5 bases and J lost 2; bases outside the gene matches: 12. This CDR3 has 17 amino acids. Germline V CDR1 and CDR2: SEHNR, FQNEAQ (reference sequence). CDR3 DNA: TGTGCCAGCAGCCCGACCGGAGCGGGGGCCCCCACAGATACGCAGTATTTT. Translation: CASSPTGAGAPTDTQYF.

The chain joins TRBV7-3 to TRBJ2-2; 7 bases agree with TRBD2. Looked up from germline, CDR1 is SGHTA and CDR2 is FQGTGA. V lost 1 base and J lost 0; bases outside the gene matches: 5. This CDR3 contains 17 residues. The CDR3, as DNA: TGTGCCAGCAGCTTAAGGGCGACTAGCCCGAACACCGGGGAGCTGTTTTTT. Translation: CASSLRATSPNTGELFF.

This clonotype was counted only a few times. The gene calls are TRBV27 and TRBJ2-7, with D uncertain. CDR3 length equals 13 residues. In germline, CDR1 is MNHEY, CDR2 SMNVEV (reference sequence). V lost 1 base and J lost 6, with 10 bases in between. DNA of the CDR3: TGTGCCAGCAGTTTATATGGCTCGGGCGAGCAGTACGTC. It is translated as CASSLYGSGEQYV.

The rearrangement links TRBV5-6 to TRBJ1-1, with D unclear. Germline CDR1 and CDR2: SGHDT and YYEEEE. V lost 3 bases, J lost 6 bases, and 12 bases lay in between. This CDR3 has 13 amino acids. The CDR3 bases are TGTGCCAGCAGCTCCGGTGGCGGCCCTGAAGCTTTCTTT. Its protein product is CASSSGGGPEAFF.

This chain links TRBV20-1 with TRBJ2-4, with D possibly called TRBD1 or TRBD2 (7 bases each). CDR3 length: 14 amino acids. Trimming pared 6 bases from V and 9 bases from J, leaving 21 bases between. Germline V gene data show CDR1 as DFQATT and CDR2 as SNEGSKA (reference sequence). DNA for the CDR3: TGCAGTGCCCCCAGGGGGGGCGATGCATCCATTCAGTACTTC. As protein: CSAPRGGDASIQYF.

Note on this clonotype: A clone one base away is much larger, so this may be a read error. The DNA for the CDR3 is TGTGCCAGCAGCCAAGACTTAAGGGGGGCGGACAATAAGCAGTTCTTC. This translates into CASSQDLRGADNKQFF. The chain is built from TRBV7-9 and TRBJ2-1; the D call may be TRBD1 or TRBD2 (6 bases each). The CDR3 length is 16 residues. The V gene's germline CDR1 is SEHNR and CDR2 FQNEAQ (reference sequence).

The CDR3 region is CASSPSPIASTDTQYF. CDR3 nucleotide sequence: TGTGCCAGCTCACCTAGTCCTATCGCTAGCACAGATACGCAGTATTTT. The chain carries TRBV18 and TRBJ2-3; D remains ambiguous. Between the trimmed V and J ends, which lost 3 bases and 0 bases, there was a span of 13 bases. The CDR3 length is 16 residues. The V gene's germline CDR1 is KGHSH and CDR2 LQKENI.

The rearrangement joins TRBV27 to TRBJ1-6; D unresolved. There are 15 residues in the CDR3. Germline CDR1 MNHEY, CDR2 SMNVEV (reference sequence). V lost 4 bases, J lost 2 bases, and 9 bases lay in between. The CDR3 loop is CASSWRGAYNSPLHF. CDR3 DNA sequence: TGTGCCAGCAGTTGGAGAGGAGCCTATAATTCACCCCTCCACTTT.

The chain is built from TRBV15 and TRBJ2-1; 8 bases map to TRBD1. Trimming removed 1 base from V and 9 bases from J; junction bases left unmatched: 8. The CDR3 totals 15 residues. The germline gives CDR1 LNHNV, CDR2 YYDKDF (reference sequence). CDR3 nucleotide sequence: TGTGCCACCAGCAGAGTCGGGACAGGACCAACTGAGCAGTTCTTC. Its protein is CATSRVGTGPTEQFF.

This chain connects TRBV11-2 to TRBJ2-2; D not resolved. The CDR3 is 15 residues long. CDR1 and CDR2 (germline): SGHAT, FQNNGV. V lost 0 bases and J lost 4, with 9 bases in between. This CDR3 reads CASSLEGRPTGELFF. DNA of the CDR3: TGTGCCAGCAGCTTAGAGGGTAGACCCACCGGGGAGCTGTTTTTT.